This T cell receptor beta chain was sequenced for a study of blood T cell repertoires in COVID-19. Turning to the study itself: The analysed material was cDNA or gDNA that came from T cells, B-cell-depleted T cells, or PBMCs.

Trimming took off 0 bases at V and 4 bases at J, with 14 bases between the two ends. Germline CDR1 reads SGHRS; CDR2 reads YFSETQ. CDR3 length: 15 residues. Profiled with immunoSEQ multiplex PCR; TCRdb holds only in-frame clones, not every one. Among 150,000 to 160,000 clones listed, about 90% were seen once. The TCR originated in a man aged 45-60 years with acute or convalescent COVID-19. This rearrangement joins TRBV5-1 to TRBJ2-7; tentatively, D is TRBD1 (6 bases). The source material was peripheral blood. DNA for the CDR3: TGCGCCAGCAGCTTGGCCGTGGACAGACTATACGAGCAGTACTTC. Encoded protein: CASSLAVDRLYEQYF.